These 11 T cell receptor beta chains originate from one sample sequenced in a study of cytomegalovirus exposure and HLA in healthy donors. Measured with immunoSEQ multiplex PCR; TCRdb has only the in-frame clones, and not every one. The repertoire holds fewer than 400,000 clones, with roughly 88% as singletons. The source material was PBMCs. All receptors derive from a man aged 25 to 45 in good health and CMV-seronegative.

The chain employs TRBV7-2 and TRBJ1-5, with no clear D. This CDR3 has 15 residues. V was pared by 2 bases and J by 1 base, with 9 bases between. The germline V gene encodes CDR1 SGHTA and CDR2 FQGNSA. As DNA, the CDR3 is TGTGCCAGCAGCTTAAAATCGGGGAGCAATCAGCCCCAGCATTTT. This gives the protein CASSLKSGSNQPQHF.

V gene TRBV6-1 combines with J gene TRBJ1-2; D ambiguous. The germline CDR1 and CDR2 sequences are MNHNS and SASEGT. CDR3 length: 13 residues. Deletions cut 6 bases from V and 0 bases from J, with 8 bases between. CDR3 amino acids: CASRGRANYGYTF. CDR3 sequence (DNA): TGTGCCAGCAGGGGGAGAGCTAACTATGGCTACACCTTC.

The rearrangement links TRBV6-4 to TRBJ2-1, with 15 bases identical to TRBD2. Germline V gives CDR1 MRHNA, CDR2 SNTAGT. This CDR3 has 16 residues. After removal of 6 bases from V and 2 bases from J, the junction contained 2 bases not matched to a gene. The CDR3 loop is CASSRTSGGAYNEQFF. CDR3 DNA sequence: TGTGCCAGCAGCCGGACTAGCGGGGGGGCCTACAATGAGCAGTTCTTC.

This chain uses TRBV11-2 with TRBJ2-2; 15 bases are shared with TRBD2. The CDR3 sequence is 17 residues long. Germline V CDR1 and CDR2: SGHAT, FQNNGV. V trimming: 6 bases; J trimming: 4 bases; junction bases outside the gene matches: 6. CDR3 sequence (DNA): TGTGCCAGCAGGGGACTAGCGGGGGGTCTTAGCACCGGGGAGCTGTTTTTT. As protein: CASRGLAGGLSTGELFF.

This chain's CDR3 is CASRNRGEGYEQYF. The CDR3 DNA is TGTGCCAGTAGAAACAGGGGGGAAGGCTACGAGCAGTACTTC. J is TRBJ2-7 and V is TRBV19; 8 bases map to TRBD1. The CDR3 totals 14 residues. With 6 bases clipped from V and 3 bases from J, the junction kept 7 bases outside the gene matches. Germline lookup yields CDR1 LNHDA and CDR2 SQIVND (reference sequence).

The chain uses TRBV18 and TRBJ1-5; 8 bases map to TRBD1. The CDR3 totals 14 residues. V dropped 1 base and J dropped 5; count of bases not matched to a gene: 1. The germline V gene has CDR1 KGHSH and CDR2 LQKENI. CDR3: CASSPRQGHQPQHF. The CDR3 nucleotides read TGTGCCAGCTCACCACGACAGGGGCATCAGCCCCAGCATTTT.

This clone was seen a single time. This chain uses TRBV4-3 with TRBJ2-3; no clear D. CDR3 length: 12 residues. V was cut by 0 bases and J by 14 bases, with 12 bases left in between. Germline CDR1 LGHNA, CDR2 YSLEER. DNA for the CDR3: TGCGCCAGCAGCCAAGATGAGCTAAACTTGTATTTT. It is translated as CASSQDELNLYF.

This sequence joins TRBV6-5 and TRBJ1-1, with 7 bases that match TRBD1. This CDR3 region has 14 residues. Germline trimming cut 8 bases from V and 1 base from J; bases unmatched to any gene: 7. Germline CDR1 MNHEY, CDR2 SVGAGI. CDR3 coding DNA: TGTGCCAGCGGGGAGACAGGGTCGAACACTGAAGCTTTCTTT. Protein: CASGETGSNTEAFF.

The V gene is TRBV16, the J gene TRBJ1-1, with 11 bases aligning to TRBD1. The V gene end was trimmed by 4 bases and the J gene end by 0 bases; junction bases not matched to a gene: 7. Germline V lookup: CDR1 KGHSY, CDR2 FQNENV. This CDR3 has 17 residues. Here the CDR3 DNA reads TGTGCCAGCAGCCTTCTCGGACAGGGGGCGTTGAACACTGAAGCTTTCTTT. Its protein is CASSLLGQGALNTEAFF.

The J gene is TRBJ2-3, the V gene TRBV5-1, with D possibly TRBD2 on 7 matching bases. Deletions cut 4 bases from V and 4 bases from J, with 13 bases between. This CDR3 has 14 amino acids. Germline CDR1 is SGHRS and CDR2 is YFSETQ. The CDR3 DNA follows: TGCGCCAGCAGCCCAAGGGGGGGAGCAGATACGCAGTATTTT. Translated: CASSPRGGADTQYF.

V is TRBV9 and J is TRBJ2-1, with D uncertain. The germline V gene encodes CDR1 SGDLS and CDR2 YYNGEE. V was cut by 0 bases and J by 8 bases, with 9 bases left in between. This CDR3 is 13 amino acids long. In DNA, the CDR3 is TGTGCCAGCAGCGTAGGCGGAGAGGATGAGCAGTTCTTC. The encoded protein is CASSVGGEDEQFF. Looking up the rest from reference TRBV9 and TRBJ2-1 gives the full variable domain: DSGVTQTPKHLITATGQRVTLRCSPRSGDLSVYWYQQSLDQGLQFLIQYYNGEERAKGNILERFSAQQFPDLHSELNLSSLELGDSALYFCASSVGGEDEQFFGPGTRLTVL.